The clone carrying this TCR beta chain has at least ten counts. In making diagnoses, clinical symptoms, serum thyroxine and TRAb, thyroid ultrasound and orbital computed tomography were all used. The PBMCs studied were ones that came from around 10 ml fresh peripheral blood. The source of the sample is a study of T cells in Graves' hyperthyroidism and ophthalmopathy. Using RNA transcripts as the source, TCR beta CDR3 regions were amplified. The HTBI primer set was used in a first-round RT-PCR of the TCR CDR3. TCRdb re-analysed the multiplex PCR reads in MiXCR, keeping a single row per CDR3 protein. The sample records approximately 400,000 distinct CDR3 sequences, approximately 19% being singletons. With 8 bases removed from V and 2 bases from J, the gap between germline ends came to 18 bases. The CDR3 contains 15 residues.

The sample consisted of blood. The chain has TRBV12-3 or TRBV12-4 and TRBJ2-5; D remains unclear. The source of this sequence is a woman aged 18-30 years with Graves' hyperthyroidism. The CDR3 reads CASGSEAGPQETQYF. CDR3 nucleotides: TGTGCCAGCGGATCCGAGGCAGGTCCTCAAGAGACCCAGTACTTC.